This T cell receptor beta chain was recorded in a study of beta chain features in type 1 diabetes. The authors reverse transcribed all of the isolated RNA, so sequencing captured expressed TCRB transcripts. Repertoires were generated with immunoSEQ multiplex PCR, while TCRdb's copy carries only in-frame clones and drops some. Of about 330,000 clones listed, roughly 9.6% are singletons. Findings and caveats of the study: Patients' naive, central memory and regulatory TCRB repertoires appeared more alike than those of healthy donors.

The J segment lost 4 bases and the V segment lost 4 bases, leaving 5 bases of the junction unmatched. The germline V gene encodes CDR1 SGHVS and CDR2 FNYEAQ. The CDR3 contains 14 residues. This clone has only a few counts. The antigen is unknown. Sequencing was performed on naive CD4+ T cells from blood. The chain couples TRBV7-6 to TRBJ2-5; 8 bases align to TRBD2. The source of this sequence is a woman in her 30s in good health. The CDR3, as DNA: TGTGCCAGCAGCTGGAGCGGGAGTGCAGAGACCCAGTACTTC. It is translated as CASSWSGSAETQYF.